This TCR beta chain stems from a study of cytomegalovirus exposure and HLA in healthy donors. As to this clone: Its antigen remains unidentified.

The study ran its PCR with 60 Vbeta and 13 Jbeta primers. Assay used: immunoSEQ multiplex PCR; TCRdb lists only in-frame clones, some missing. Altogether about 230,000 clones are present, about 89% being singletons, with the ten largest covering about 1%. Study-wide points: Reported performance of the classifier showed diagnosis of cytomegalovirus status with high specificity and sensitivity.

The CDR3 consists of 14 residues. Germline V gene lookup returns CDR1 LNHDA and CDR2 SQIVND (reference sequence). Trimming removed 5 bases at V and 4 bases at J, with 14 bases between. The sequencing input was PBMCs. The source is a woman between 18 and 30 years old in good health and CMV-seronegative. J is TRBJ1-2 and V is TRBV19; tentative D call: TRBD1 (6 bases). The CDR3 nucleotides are TGTGCCAGTAGTTTTTGGACAGATGGCTATGGCTACACCTTC. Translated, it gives CASSFWTDGYGYTF.